This TCR beta chain is drawn from a study of blood T cell repertoires in COVID-19. Germline CDR1 reads SGHRS; CDR2 reads YFSETQ. The CDR3 is 13 amino acids. Trimming stripped 4 bases from V and 9 bases from J, with 14 bases between. Study processing details: Reference gene primer amplification yielded estimated nucleated cell counts. Profiling relied on immunoSEQ multiplex PCR, and the TCRdb table lists in-frame clones only, not all of them. V, J and clone size are those of that table, while D and trimming were read from the DNA. This table holds about 670,000 clones, around 89% found once. The material sequenced was peripheral blood. The clonotype was recovered from a woman aged 18-29 years with acute or convalescent COVID-19. This rearrangement joins TRBV5-1 to TRBJ2-1; TRBD2 is a possible D gene (6 bases). CDR3 in DNA: TGCGCCAGCAGCGTCGGGGGAGGCGGTGAGCAGTTCTTC. It yields the protein CASSVGGGGEQFF.